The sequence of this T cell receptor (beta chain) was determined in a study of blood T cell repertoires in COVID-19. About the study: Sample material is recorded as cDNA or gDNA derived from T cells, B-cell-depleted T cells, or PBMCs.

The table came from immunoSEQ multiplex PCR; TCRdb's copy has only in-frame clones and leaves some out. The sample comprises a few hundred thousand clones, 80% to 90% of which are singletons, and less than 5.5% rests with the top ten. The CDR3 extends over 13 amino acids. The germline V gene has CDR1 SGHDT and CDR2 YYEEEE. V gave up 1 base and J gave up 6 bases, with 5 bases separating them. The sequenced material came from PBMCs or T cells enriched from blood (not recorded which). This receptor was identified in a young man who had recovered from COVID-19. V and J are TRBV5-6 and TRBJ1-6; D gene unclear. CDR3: CASSLTINSPLHF. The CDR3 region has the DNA TGTGCCAGCAGCTTGACTATTAATTCACCCCTCCACTTT. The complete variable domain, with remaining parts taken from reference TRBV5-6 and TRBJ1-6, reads DAGVTQSPTHLIKTRGQQVTLRCSPKSGHDTVSWYQQALGQGPQFIFQYYEEEERQRGNFPDRFSGHQFPNYSSELNVNALLLGDSALYLCASSLTINSPLHFGNGTRLTVT.